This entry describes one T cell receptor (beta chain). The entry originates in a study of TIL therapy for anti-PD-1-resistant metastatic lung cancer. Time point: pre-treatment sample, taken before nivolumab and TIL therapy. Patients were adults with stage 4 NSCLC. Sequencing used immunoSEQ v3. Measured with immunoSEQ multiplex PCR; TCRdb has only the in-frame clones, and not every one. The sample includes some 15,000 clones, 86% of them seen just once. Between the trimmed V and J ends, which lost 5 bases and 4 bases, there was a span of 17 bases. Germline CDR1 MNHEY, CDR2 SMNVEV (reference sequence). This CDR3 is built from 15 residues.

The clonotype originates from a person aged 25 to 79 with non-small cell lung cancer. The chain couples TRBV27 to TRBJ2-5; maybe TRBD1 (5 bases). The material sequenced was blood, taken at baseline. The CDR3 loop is CASSPRVVSLETQYF. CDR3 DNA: TGTGCCAGCAGTCCCAGGGTTGTAAGCCTAGAGACCCAGTACTTC.